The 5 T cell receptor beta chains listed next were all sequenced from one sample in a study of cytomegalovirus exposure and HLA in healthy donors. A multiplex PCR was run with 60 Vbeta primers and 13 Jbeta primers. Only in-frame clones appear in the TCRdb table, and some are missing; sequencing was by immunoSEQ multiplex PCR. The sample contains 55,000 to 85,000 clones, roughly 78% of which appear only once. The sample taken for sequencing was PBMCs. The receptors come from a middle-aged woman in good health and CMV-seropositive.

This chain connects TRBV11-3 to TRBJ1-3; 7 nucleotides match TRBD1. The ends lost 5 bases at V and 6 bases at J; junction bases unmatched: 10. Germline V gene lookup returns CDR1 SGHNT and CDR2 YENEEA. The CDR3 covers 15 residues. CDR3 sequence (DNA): TGTGCCAGCAGCATGGGGACAGCGATTTCAAACACCATATATTTT. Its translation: CASSMGTAISNTIYF.

CDR3 nucleotide sequence: TGTGCCAGCAGCTTATGGACAGGGAGCTCTGGAAACACCATATATTTT. Translating gives CASSLWTGSSGNTIYF. V usage is TRBV7-6 and J usage is TRBJ1-3; 8 bases fit TRBD1. The V gene's germline CDR1 is SGHVS and CDR2 FNYEAQ. This CDR3 contains 16 residues. V trimming: 2 bases; J trimming: 0 bases; junction bases outside the gene matches: 3.

Here the CDR3 reads CASSSKNTQYF. In nucleotides, the CDR3 is TGTGCCAGCAGCTCTAAAAATACGCAGTATTTT. The chain combines TRBV5-6 with TRBJ2-3, with unresolved D. CDR1 and CDR2 (germline): SGHDT, YYEEEE. The CDR3 runs to 11 residues. V dropped 3 bases and J dropped 7 bases, with 6 bases sitting between them.

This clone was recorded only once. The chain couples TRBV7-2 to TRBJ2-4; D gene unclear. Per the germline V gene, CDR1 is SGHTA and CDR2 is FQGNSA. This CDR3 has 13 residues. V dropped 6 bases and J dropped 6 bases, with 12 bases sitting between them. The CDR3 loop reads CASSNMGRNIQYF. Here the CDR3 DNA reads TGTGCCAGCAGTAATATGGGCCGAAACATTCAGTACTTC.

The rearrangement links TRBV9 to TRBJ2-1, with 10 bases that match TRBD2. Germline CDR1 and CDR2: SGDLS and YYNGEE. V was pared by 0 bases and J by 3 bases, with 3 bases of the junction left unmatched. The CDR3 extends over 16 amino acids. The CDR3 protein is CASSVVASGGYNEQFF. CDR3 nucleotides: TGTGCCAGCAGCGTAGTCGCTAGCGGGGGCTACAATGAGCAGTTCTTC.